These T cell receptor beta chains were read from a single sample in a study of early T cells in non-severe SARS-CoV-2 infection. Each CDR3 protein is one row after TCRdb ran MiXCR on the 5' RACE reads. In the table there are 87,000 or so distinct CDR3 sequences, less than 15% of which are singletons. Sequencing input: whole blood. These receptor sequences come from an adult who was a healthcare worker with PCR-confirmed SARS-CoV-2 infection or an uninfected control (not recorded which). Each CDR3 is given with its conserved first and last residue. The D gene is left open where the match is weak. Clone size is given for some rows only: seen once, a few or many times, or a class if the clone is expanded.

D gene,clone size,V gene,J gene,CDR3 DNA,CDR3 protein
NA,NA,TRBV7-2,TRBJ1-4,TGTGCCAGCAGCTTAGCGGGCTGGGGGAAGTATACTAATGAAAAACTGTTTTTT,CASSLAGWGKYTNEKLFF
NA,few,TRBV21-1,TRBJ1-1,TGTGCCAGCAGGAATAATCGGGACAGGGACGGCGCTGAAGCTTTCTTT,CASRNNRDRDGAEAFF
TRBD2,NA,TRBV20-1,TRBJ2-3,TGCAGTGCGGAGGGACTAGGGCCCACAGATACGCAGTATTTT,CSAEGLGPTDTQYF
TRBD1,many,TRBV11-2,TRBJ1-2,TGTGCCAGCAGCTCTAGGGAACCGGGACAGCTATCCTATGGCTACACCTTC,CASSSREPGQLSYGYTF
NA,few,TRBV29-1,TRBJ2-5,TGCAGCGGGGGACCCCTAGACCAGACCCAGTACTTC,CSGGPLDQTQYF
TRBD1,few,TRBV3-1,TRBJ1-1,TGTGCCAGCAGCGAAGGGACAGGGGGCAACACTGAAGCTTTCTTT,CASSEGTGGNTEAFF
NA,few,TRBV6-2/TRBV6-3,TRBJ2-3,TGTGCCACCCTCGGCAGCCGCACAGATACGCAGTATTTT,CATLGSRTDTQYF
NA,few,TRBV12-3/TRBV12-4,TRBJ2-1,TGTGCCAGCAGTTTTGGGGGTCTCTACAATGAGCAGTTCTTC,CASSFGGLYNEQFF
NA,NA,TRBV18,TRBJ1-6,TGTGCCAGCTCACGGTATAATTCACCCCTCCACTTT,CASSRYNSPLHF
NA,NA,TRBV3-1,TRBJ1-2,TGTGCCAGCAGCCGGGGGGACAACTATGGCTACACCTTC,CASSRGDNYGYTF
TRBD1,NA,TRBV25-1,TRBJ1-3,TGTGCCAGCATGGACAGGAGCAGAAACACCATATATTTT,CASMDRSRNTIYF
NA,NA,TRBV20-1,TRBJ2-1,TGCAGTGCTAGAGCGACGCCATCAGGGATCTCCTACAATGAGCAGTTCTTC,CSARATPSGISYNEQFF
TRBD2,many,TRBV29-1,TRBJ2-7,TGCAGCGGCCTTAGCGGGGGCACCTACGAGCAGTACTTC,CSGLSGGTYEQYF
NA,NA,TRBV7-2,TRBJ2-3,TGTGCCAGCAGCTTAGGACTCCCCTCTAGCACAGATACGCAGTATTTT,CASSLGLPSSTDTQYF
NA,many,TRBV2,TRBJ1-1,TGTGCCAGCAGAGGTGACGTGAACACTGAAGCTTTCTTT,CASRGDVNTEAFF